Below are 20 T cell receptor beta chains sequenced from a single sample in a study of cytomegalovirus exposure and HLA in healthy donors. PCR employed 60 Vbeta and 13 Jbeta primers. The protocol was immunoSEQ multiplex PCR, while the TCRdb copy is restricted to in-frame clones and leaves out a portion. The sample yields over 30,000 clones, 65% to 75% seen once. Sequenced material: PBMCs. These receptor sequences come from a man aged 35 to 55 in good health and CMV-seropositive.

The chain recombines TRBV19 with TRBJ2-2; possibly TRBD2 for D (6 bases). CDR3 length: 14 amino acids. V lost 5 bases and J 4 bases, leaving 11 bases between the germline ends. CDR1 LNHDA and CDR2 SQIVND come from the germline V gene (reference sequence). The CDR3: CASSGRGGTGELFF. DNA for the CDR3: TGTGCCAGTAGTGGTAGGGGAGGCACCGGGGAGCTGTTTTTT.

This clone appeared once. V is TRBV15 and J is TRBJ1-6, with TRBD1 matching 9 bases. Unmatched junction bases numbered 7, after V lost 5 bases and J lost 8 bases. The CDR3 is 15 residues long. Germline CDR1 and CDR2: LNHNV and YYDKDF (reference sequence). CDR3 sequence: CATSEWTGADSPLHF. The CDR3 nucleotides are TGTGCCACCAGCGAATGGACAGGGGCGGATTCACCCCTCCACTTT.

The rearrangement uses TRBV29-1 and TRBJ1-1; 9 bases are a match to TRBD1. The CDR3 totals 13 residues. Per germline, CDR1 SQVTM and CDR2 ANQGSEA. J gave up 5 bases and V 4 bases, and 5 bases lay outside the gene matches. Here the CDR3 reads CSVADRGGTEAFF. CDR3 bases: TGCAGCGTTGCCGACAGGGGGGGAACTGAAGCTTTCTTT.

This clone has just a few counts. DNA of the CDR3: TGTGCCAGCAGCGTAGACAGGACATTCTACACCTTC. It codes for CASSVDRTFYTF. V gene TRBV9 combines with J gene TRBJ1-2; tentatively, D is TRBD1 (5 bases). V was trimmed by 0 bases and J by 10 bases, leaving 10 bases between them. CDR1 is SGDLS, CDR2 YYNGEE, per germline. The CDR3 spans 12 residues.

V usage is TRBV6-6 and J usage is TRBJ1-1; TRBD1 agrees at 8 bases. From germline, CDR1 is MNHNY and CDR2 SVGAGI (reference sequence). The CDR3 loop spans 16 amino acids. The V gene end was trimmed by 0 bases and the J gene end by 4 bases; junction bases not matched to a gene: 7. The CDR3 coding sequence is TGTGCCAGCAGTTACTCGCCCGGGACAGGCGTCACTGAAGCTTTCTTT. This codes for CASSYSPGTGVTEAFF.

The CDR3 spells CASSPSGGTEAFF. CDR3 sequence (DNA): TGTGCCAGCAGCCCAAGCGGCGGCACTGAAGCTTTCTTT. The genes are TRBV7-9 and TRBJ1-1, with unresolved D. Trimming took off 5 bases at V and 4 bases at J, with 11 bases between the two ends. This CDR3 has 13 residues. In germline, CDR1 is SEHNR, CDR2 FQNEAQ (reference sequence).

This sequence joins TRBV6-1 and TRBJ1-1; D possibly corresponds to TRBD1 (5 bases). Trimming left V 7 bases short and J 6 bases short, with 18 bases between. This CDR3 is built from 14 residues. Germline V gives CDR1 MNHNS, CDR2 SASEGT. The DNA for the CDR3 is TGTGCCAGCACTCTTGGACACCTTGGAGCTGAAGCTTTCTTT. Translating it yields CASTLGHLGAEAFF.

Worth noting for this clone: A read error may account for a junction end that differs from germline. The chain couples TRBV28 to TRBJ2-2, with D possibly being TRBD2 (6 bases). From germline, CDR1 is MDHEN and CDR2 SYDVKM. The CDR3 spans 15 residues. Written as DNA, the CDR3 is TGTGCCAGCAGCTCTCCCCAGGCGGGTTCCGGGGGGCTGTTTTTT. Residues: CASSSPQAGSGGLFF.

The rearrangement uses TRBV11-2 and TRBJ2-7, with TRBD2 as a possible D gene (6 bases). Germline V CDR1 and CDR2: SGHAT, FQNNGV. Deletions cut 5 bases from V and 2 bases from J, with 19 bases between. The CDR3 loop spans 16 amino acids. The DNA for the CDR3 is TGTGCCAGCAGCCCACTCGGCGGGGCGGACGCCTACGAGCAGTACTTC. Encoded protein: CASSPLGGADAYEQYF. Full variable domain (outside the CDR3, taken from reference TRBV11-2 and TRBJ2-7): EAGVAQSPRYKIIEKRQSVAFWCNPISGHATLYWYQQILGQGPKLLIQFQNNGVVDDSQLPKDRFSAERLKGVDSTLKIQPAKLEDSAVYLCASSPLGGADAYEQYFGPGTRLTVT.

The chain recombines TRBV9 with TRBJ2-3, with TRBD2 matching over 9 bases. CDR1 and CDR2 from the germline V gene are SGDLS and YYNGEE. The CDR3 is 16 amino acids. With V trimmed by 3 bases and J by 7 bases, 12 bases remained unmatched. The DNA of the CDR3 is TGTGCCAGCAGCGCACCCCCGGGACTAGCCGAATATACGCAGTATTTT. Protein product: CASSAPPGLAEYTQYF.

This rearrangement joins TRBV6-5 to TRBJ2-7; D may be TRBD1 (6 bases). Germline CDR1 reads MNHEY; CDR2 reads SVGAGI. The CDR3 runs 14 residues. V was shortened by 7 bases and J by 6 bases, with 19 bases between the two germline ends. The CDR3, as DNA: TGTGCCAGCAAATCCGGGACAACCGCTTTCGAGCAGTACTTC. This encodes CASKSGTTAFEQYF.

V usage is TRBV7-8 and J usage is TRBJ1-6, with D tentatively TRBD1 (6 bases). The CDR3 consists of 18 residues. V was shortened by 0 bases and J by 2 bases, with 14 bases between the two germline ends. Germline assignment: CDR1 SGHVS and CDR2 FQNEAQ. CDR3 coding DNA: TGTGCCAGCAGCTTAGCGGGGCAGGGGCGGACCTATAATTCACCCCTCCACTTT. Protein product: CASSLAGQGRTYNSPLHF.

The chain carries TRBV7-2 and TRBJ1-3; D might be TRBD1 (5 bases). CDR1 is SGHTA, CDR2 FQGNSA, per germline. V was pared by 6 bases and J by 1 base, with 7 bases between. The CDR3 extends over 13 amino acids. The CDR3 is CASRQGSGNTIYF. DNA for the CDR3: TGTGCCAGCAGGCAGGGTTCTGGAAACACCATATATTTT.

This chain uses TRBV5-4 with TRBJ2-3; 8 bases are shared with TRBD2. Per the germline V gene, CDR1 is SGHNT and CDR2 is YYREEE (reference sequence). V was pared by 1 base and J by 5 bases, with 3 bases of the junction left unmatched. CDR3 length equals 14 residues. CDR3 loop: CASSLRGGEDTQYF. Written as DNA, the CDR3 is TGTGCCAGCAGCTTGCGGGGGGGCGAAGATACGCAGTATTTT.

V gene TRBV10-3 combines with J gene TRBJ2-2; D possibly corresponds to TRBD1 (6 bases). The length of the CDR3 is 13 residues. Trimming left V 3 bases short and J 4 bases short, with 6 bases between. Germline CDR1 is ENHRY and CDR2 is SYGVKD. The CDR3: CAISEGGTGELFF. As DNA, the CDR3 is TGTGCCATCAGTGAAGGGGGCACCGGGGAGCTGTTTTTT.

This chain uses TRBV2 with TRBJ2-3; a weak D match, TRBD1 (6 bases). The germline V gene encodes CDR1 SNHLY and CDR2 FYNNEI. Between the trimmed V and J ends, which lost 5 bases and 2 bases, there was a span of 32 bases. CDR3 length equals 21 residues. Here the CDR3 reads CASSLRFRDTLALGSTDTQYF. CDR3 nucleotides: TGTGCCAGCAGTCTCAGGTTTAGGGACACTCTCGCACTCGGGTCCACAGATACGCAGTATTTT.

The chain couples TRBV5-1 to TRBJ2-2, with D unclear. Germline CDR1 reads SGHRS; CDR2 reads YFSETQ. Trimming took 0 bases from V and 2 from J, leaving 2 bases between them. The CDR3 runs to 13 residues. CDR3 sequence: CASSLANTGELFF. The CDR3 region has the DNA TGCGCCAGCAGCTTGGCTAACACCGGGGAGCTGTTTTTT.

This clone has more than one count but fewer than ten. The chain uses TRBV5-6 and TRBJ2-7; D remains ambiguous. Trimming took off 2 bases at V and 2 bases at J, with 14 bases between the two ends. The CDR3 is made up of 15 amino acids. Germline CDR1 reads SGHDT; CDR2 reads YYEEEE. The chain's CDR3 is CASSLTARSPYEQYF. In DNA, the CDR3 is TGTGCCAGCAGCTTAACGGCGAGGTCCCCCTACGAGCAGTACTTC. The full variable domain, its missing parts supplied by reference TRBV5-6 and TRBJ2-7, is DAGVTQSPTHLIKTRGQQVTLRCSPKSGHDTVSWYQQALGQGPQFIFQYYEEEERQRGNFPDRFSGHQFPNYSSELNVNALLLGDSALYLCASSLTARSPYEQYFGPGTRLTVT.

V and J are TRBV5-1 and TRBJ1-2, with 7 bases that match TRBD1. V shed 4 bases and J 8 bases; nucleotides not matched to a gene: 14. The germline CDR1 and CDR2 sequences are SGHRS and YFSETQ. This CDR3 has 15 amino acids. Here the CDR3 DNA reads TGCGCCAGCAGCCTCGGACCCTCACCAGGGGGGGGCTACACCTTC. The encoded protein is CASSLGPSPGGGYTF. The whole variable domain, remainder taken from reference TRBV5-1 and TRBJ1-2, is KAGVTQTPRYLIKTRGQQVTLSCSPISGHRSVSWYQQTPGQGLQFLFEYFSETQRNKGNFPGRFSGRQFSNSRSEMNVSTLELGDSALYLCASSLGPSPGGGYTFGSGTRLTVV.

This clone has only a few counts. The chain carries TRBV7-2 and TRBJ1-5; 10 nucleotides match TRBD1. Per germline, CDR1 SGHTA and CDR2 FQGNSA. The length of the CDR3 is 16 residues. V was pared by 1 base and J by 6 bases, with 6 bases of the junction left unmatched. CDR3 region: CASSLDLRDRGQPQHF. DNA for the CDR3: TGTGCCAGCAGCTTAGACCTGCGGGACAGGGGTCAGCCCCAGCATTTT.